This TCR beta chain was profiled in a study of blood T cells in healthy people across ages. Study-wide findings and caveats: While age rose, TCR beta diversity per million T cells dropped in a roughly linear way.

The authors ran a second PCR of about 7 to 12 cycles using a sample-barcoded 5' primer and a J-beta primer mix. Via MiXCR, TCRdb re-called the 5' RACE reads, giving one row per CDR3 protein. The sample yields over 500,000 distinct CDR3 sequences, 52% seen once. Germline V CDR1 and CDR2: LGHNA, YNFKEQ. The CDR3 is made up of 14 amino acids. Trimming at V came to 3 bases and at J to 6 bases, leaving 6 bases not matched to a gene. This clonotype was recorded only once. Its specificity is not known. Donors ranged from roughly 6 to 100 years old and were healthy Caucasians in Russia. The rearrangement joins TRBV4-2 to TRBJ1-1; TRBD1 matches at 8 bases. This TCR came from a woman at least 80 years old in good health. The source material was blood. CDR3: CASSHPQGGSEAFF. CDR3 nucleotides: TGTGCCAGCAGCCACCCACAGGGGGGCTCTGAAGCTTTCTTT.